The clone carrying this T cell receptor beta chain has more than one count but fewer than ten. This sample is drawn from a study of CD4 and CD8 cells across lung adenocarcinoma regions. Via MiXCR, TCRdb re-called the PCR reads, giving one row per CDR3 protein. Of some 7,000 distinct CDR3 sequences in the sample, around half were seen once. V was pared by 5 bases and J by 3 bases, with 8 bases of the junction left unmatched. This CDR3 is built from 15 residues. Donors had localized lung adenocarcinoma, a non-small cell lung cancer. The specimen sequenced was CD8+ T cells from the center of a lung tumor. V is TRBV12-3 or TRBV12-4 and J is TRBJ2-3, with 7 bases identical to TRBD1. The sequence was collected from a male donor with lung adenocarcinoma. The CD4 and CD8 labels of this study may be unreliable. The CDR3 coding sequence is TGTGCCAGCAGTCCCGGACAGGTTTGGACAGATACGCAGTATTTT. It specifies CASSPGQVWTDTQYF.